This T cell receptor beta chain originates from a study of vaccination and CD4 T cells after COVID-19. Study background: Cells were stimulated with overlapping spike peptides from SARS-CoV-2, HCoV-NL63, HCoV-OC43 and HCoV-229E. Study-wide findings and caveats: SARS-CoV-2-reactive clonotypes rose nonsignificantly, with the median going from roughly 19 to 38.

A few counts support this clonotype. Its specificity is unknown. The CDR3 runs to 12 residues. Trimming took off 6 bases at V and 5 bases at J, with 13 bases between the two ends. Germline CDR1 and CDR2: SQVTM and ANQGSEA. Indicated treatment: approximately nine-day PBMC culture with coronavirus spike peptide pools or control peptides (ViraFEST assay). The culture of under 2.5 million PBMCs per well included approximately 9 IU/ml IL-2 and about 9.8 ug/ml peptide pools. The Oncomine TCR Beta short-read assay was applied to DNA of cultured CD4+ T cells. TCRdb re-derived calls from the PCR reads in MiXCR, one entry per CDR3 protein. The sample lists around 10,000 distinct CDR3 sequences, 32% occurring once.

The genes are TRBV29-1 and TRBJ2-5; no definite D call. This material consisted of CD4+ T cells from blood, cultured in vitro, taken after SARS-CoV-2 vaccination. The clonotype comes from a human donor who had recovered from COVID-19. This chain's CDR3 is CSVLGAWETQYF. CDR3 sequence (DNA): TGCAGCGTCCTTGGTGCGTGGGAGACCCAGTACTTC.